This entry concerns a single T cell receptor (beta chain). Its target is unknown. Sequenced material consisted of expressed TCRB transcripts (all of the isolated RNA was reverse transcribed). Produced via immunoSEQ multiplex PCR; TCRdb's table is partial and in-frame only. The profile shows about 320,000 clones, 14% of them singletons. The sample belongs to a study of beta chain features in type 1 diabetes. Points from the study as a whole: For type 1 diabetes patients, VDJ junctions showed fewer insertions and more deletions.

Via CD45RO/CCR7/CD25/CD127/CD95/CD27, cells of the CD4+ naive, central memory, regulatory and stem cell-like memory subsets were sorted. Sequencing input: central memory CD4+ T cells from blood. The clonotype comes from a man aged 25 to 45 in good health.

The CDR3 region is CASSLEPGARTEAFF. Written as DNA, the CDR3 is TGTGCCAGCAGCTTGGAACCGGGGGCAAGAACTGAAGCTTTCTTT. V is TRBV5-8 and J is TRBJ1-1, with D perhaps matching TRBD1 (6 bases). The V gene lost 0 bases and the J gene lost 5 bases, with 14 bases spanning the gap. CDR3 length: 15 amino acids. The germline CDR1 and CDR2 sequences are SGHTS and YDEGEE.